This is a list of T cell receptor beta chains from one sample in a study of blood T cell repertoires in COVID-19. Clones were sequenced by immunoSEQ multiplex PCR, and TCRdb holds only the in-frame ones, with some missing. The sample holds more than 95,000 clones, about four fifths seen once. Sequenced sample: peripheral blood. The receptors were sampled from a woman older than 75 with active or convalescent COVID-19. Each CDR3 is given with its conserved first and last residue. The D gene is left open where the match is weak. Some rows have no size entry. The others give once, few or many, or a class for an expanded clone.

v_gene: TRBV5-1; abundance: .; d_gene: TRBD2; j_gene: TRBJ2-5; len: 15; CDR3aa: CASSGGTSGEETQYF; CDR3nt: TGCGCCAGCAGCGGCGGGACTAGCGGTGAAGAGACCCAGTACTTC
v_gene: TRBV7-6; abundance: .; d_gene: TRBD1; j_gene: TRBJ1-1; len: 16; CDR3aa: CASSLSGTGALAEAFF; CDR3nt: TGTGCCAGCAGCTTATCCGGGACAGGGGCTTTAGCTGAAGCTTTCTTT
v_gene: TRBV5-4; abundance: .; d_gene: TRBD1; j_gene: TRBJ2-1; len: 15; CDR3aa: CASTSTGGKYNEQFF; CDR3nt: TGTGCCAGCACCTCGACAGGGGGCAAATACAATGAGCAGTTCTTC
v_gene: TRBV14; abundance: .; d_gene: .; j_gene: TRBJ1-2; len: 14; CDR3aa: CASSKGGAPYGYTF; CDR3nt: TGTGCCAGCTCAAAAGGGGGTGCACCCTATGGCTACACCTTC
v_gene: TRBV4-2; abundance: .; d_gene: TRBD2; j_gene: TRBJ2-2; len: 16; CDR3aa: CASSQDRGGRTGELFF; CDR3nt: TGTGCCAGCAGCCAAGATCGGGGGGGCCGTACCGGGGAGCTGTTTTTT
v_gene: TRBV9; abundance: .; d_gene: TRBD1; j_gene: TRBJ1-2; len: 15; CDR3aa: CASSVDRAGIGGYTF; CDR3nt: TGTGCCAGCAGCGTGGACAGGGCGGGGATTGGAGGCTACACCTTC
v_gene: TRBV10-2; abundance: .; d_gene: .; j_gene: TRBJ2-7; len: 13; CDR3aa: CASTTARTYEQYF; CDR3nt: TGCGCCAGCACCACGGCTAGAACCTACGAGCAGTACTTC
v_gene: TRBV28; abundance: .; d_gene: TRBD2; j_gene: TRBJ2-5; len: 16; CDR3aa: CASSTQREGPQETQYF; CDR3nt: TGTGCCAGCAGCACTCAGCGGGAGGGCCCGCAGGAGACCCAGTACTTC
v_gene: TRBV9; abundance: few; d_gene: TRBD2; j_gene: TRBJ2-2; len: 15; CDR3aa: CASKVAGVGTGELFF; CDR3nt: TGTGCCAGCAAAGTTGCGGGGGTAGGAACCGGGGAGCTGTTTTTT
v_gene: TRBV2; abundance: .; d_gene: .; j_gene: TRBJ2-1; len: 17; CDR3aa: CASSGAGGASSYNEQFF; CDR3nt: TGTGCCAGCAGTGGAGCAGGGGGGGCGAGCTCCTACAATGAGCAGTTCTTC
v_gene: TRBV5-4; abundance: .; d_gene: TRBD2; j_gene: TRBJ2-7; len: 15; CDR3aa: CASSLPLAGGNEQYF; CDR3nt: TGTGCCAGCAGCTTGCCGCTAGCGGGGGGTAACGAGCAGTACTTC
v_gene: TRBV20-1; abundance: .; d_gene: .; j_gene: TRBJ1-1; len: 11; CDR3aa: CSATRSVEAFF; CDR3nt: TGCAGTGCTACCAGGTCAGTAGAAGCTTTCTTT
v_gene: TRBV19; abundance: few; d_gene: TRBD1; j_gene: TRBJ2-1; len: 15; CDR3aa: CASMNRDRGFYEQFF; CDR3nt: TGTGCCAGTATGAACCGGGACAGGGGTTTTTATGAGCAGTTCTTC
v_gene: TRBV9; abundance: once; d_gene: TRBD2; j_gene: TRBJ2-1; len: 13; CDR3aa: CASSEQGLAPPLF; CDR3nt: TGTGCCAGCAGCGAACAAGGACTAGCCCCCCCCCTCTTC
v_gene: TRBV7-9; abundance: .; d_gene: TRBD2; j_gene: TRBJ2-2; len: 15; CDR3aa: CASSLKGGLTGELFF; CDR3nt: TGTGCCAGCAGCTTAAAGGGAGGGCTGACCGGGGAGCTGTTTTTT
v_gene: TRBV14; abundance: once; d_gene: .; j_gene: TRBJ2-3; len: 19; CDR3aa: CASSQDLPGEPPPTDTQYF; CDR3nt: TGTGCCAGCAGCCAAGATCTTCCCGGAGAACCGCCCCCCACAGATACGCAGTATTTT
v_gene: TRBV28; abundance: .; d_gene: TRBD1; j_gene: TRBJ2-7; len: 12; CDR3aa: CASSQQGAKQYF; CDR3nt: TGTGCCAGCAGTCAACAGGGGGCAAAGCAGTACTTC
v_gene: TRBV6-5; abundance: .; d_gene: .; j_gene: TRBJ2-6; len: 15; CDR3aa: CASSRGSSGANVLTF; CDR3nt: TGTGCCAGCAGTCGAGGGTCCTCTGGGGCCAACGTCCTGACTTTC
v_gene: TRBV29-1; abundance: .; d_gene: .; j_gene: TRBJ1-1; len: 11; CDR3aa: CSPYGNTEAFF; CDR3nt: TGCAGCCCCTACGGTAACACTGAAGCTTTCTTT
v_gene: TRBV7-2; abundance: .; d_gene: TRBD2; j_gene: TRBJ2-7; len: 15; CDR3aa: CASSTSSSGMRSQYF; CDR3nt: TGTGCCAGCAGCACAAGTTCTAGCGGGATGAGGTCGCAGTACTTC
v_gene: TRBV6-5; abundance: once; d_gene: TRBD1; j_gene: TRBJ1-3; len: 15; CDR3aa: CASSYGTGSGNTIYF; CDR3nt: TGTGCCAGCAGTTACGGGACAGGCTCCGGAAACACCATATATTTT
v_gene: TRBV15; abundance: once; d_gene: TRBD2; j_gene: TRBJ2-1; len: 15; CDR3aa: CATSRLAGGTNEQFF; CDR3nt: TGTGCCACCAGCAGACTAGCGGGAGGAACCAATGAGCAGTTCTTC
v_gene: TRBV29-1; abundance: .; d_gene: TRBD1; j_gene: TRBJ2-3; len: 13; CDR3aa: CSVTGTATDTQYF; CDR3nt: TGCAGCGTTACCGGGACAGCCACAGATACGCAGTATTTT
v_gene: TRBV2; abundance: .; d_gene: TRBD2; j_gene: TRBJ2-7; len: 15; CDR3aa: CASSEGLAGGYEQYF; CDR3nt: TGTGCCAGCAGTGAAGGACTAGCGGGAGGTTACGAGCAGTACTTC
v_gene: TRBV6-5; abundance: .; d_gene: TRBD1; j_gene: TRBJ1-4; len: 15; CDR3aa: CASSDSGGVREKLFF; CDR3nt: TGTGCCAGCAGTGACTCAGGGGGCGTTCGTGAAAAACTGTTTTTT
v_gene: TRBV14; abundance: .; d_gene: TRBD2; j_gene: TRBJ2-7; len: 17; CDR3aa: CASSQDLAGGGKNEQYF; CDR3nt: TGTGCCAGCAGCCAAGATTTAGCGGGAGGAGGCAAGAACGAGCAGTACTTC
v_gene: TRBV7-2; abundance: .; d_gene: TRBD2; j_gene: TRBJ2-3; len: 17; CDR3aa: CASSPRRLAGTTDTQYF; CDR3nt: TGTGCCAGCAGCCCACGGCGACTAGCGGGGACCACAGATACGCAGTATTTT
v_gene: TRBV29-1; abundance: .; d_gene: .; j_gene: TRBJ1-5; len: 12; CDR3aa: CSVGAGNQPQHF; CDR3nt: TGCAGCGTCGGGGCGGGAAATCAGCCCCAGCATTTT
v_gene: TRBV5-1; abundance: .; d_gene: .; j_gene: TRBJ1-5; len: 16; CDR3aa: CASSLGVGDLNQPQHF; CDR3nt: TGCGCCAGCAGCTTGGGTGTGGGGGACTTGAATCAGCCCCAGCATTTT
v_gene: TRBV6-4; abundance: .; d_gene: .; j_gene: TRBJ2-1; len: 16; CDR3aa: CASSDSRRASYNEQFF; CDR3nt: TGTGCCAGCAGTGACTCGCGGCGGGCCTCCTACAATGAGCAGTTCTTC
v_gene: TRBV6-5; abundance: .; d_gene: .; j_gene: TRBJ2-7; len: 16; CDR3aa: CASSYSSGLKTYEQYF; CDR3nt: TGTGCCAGCAGTTACTCGAGTGGTCTAAAAACCTACGAGCAGTACTTC
v_gene: TRBV5-1; abundance: .; d_gene: .; j_gene: TRBJ1-1; len: 15; CDR3aa: CASSSTGFGVTEAFF; CDR3nt: TGCGCCAGCAGCTCCACAGGGTTCGGGGTCACTGAAGCTTTCTTT
v_gene: TRBV12-3/TRBV12-4; abundance: .; d_gene: .; j_gene: TRBJ2-1; len: 13; CDR3aa: CASRLQLLDEQFF; CDR3nt: TGTGCCAGCCGCCTCCAACTCCTCGATGAGCAGTTCTTC
v_gene: TRBV5-1; abundance: .; d_gene: TRBD1; j_gene: TRBJ1-4; len: 15; CDR3aa: CASSLRTGTNEKLFF; CDR3nt: TGCGCCAGCAGCTTGCGGACAGGGACTAATGAAAAACTGTTTTTT
v_gene: TRBV28; abundance: .; d_gene: .; j_gene: TRBJ1-2; len: 13; CDR3aa: CASRGGGNYGYTF; CDR3nt: TGTGCCAGCAGGGGAGGAGGGAACTATGGCTACACCTTC
v_gene: TRBV28; abundance: few; d_gene: .; j_gene: TRBJ1-5; len: 13; CDR3aa: CASSRGGYQPQHF; CDR3nt: TGTGCCAGCAGTCGAGGGGGTTACCAGCCCCAGCATTTT
v_gene: TRBV19; abundance: .; d_gene: .; j_gene: TRBJ1-4; len: 11; CDR3aa: CASRSYEKLFF; CDR3nt: TGTGCCAGTAGATCATATGAAAAACTGTTTTTT
v_gene: TRBV28; abundance: .; d_gene: .; j_gene: TRBJ2-7; len: 14; CDR3aa: CASSFSGGPYEQYF; CDR3nt: TGTGCCAGCAGTTTCAGCGGAGGTCCGTACGAGCAGTACTTC
v_gene: TRBV28; abundance: .; d_gene: .; j_gene: TRBJ1-5; len: 17; CDR3aa: CASRRFQGMVGNQPQHF; CDR3nt: TGTGCCAGCAGGAGATTTCAGGGGATGGTCGGCAATCAGCCCCAGCATTTT
v_gene: TRBV10-3; abundance: .; d_gene: .; j_gene: TRBJ1-6; len: 14; CDR3aa: CAIKVEASNSPLHF; CDR3nt: TGTGCCATCAAGGTTGAGGCCAGTAATTCACCCCTCCACTTT
v_gene: TRBV6-5; abundance: few; d_gene: .; j_gene: TRBJ2-3; len: 15; CDR3aa: CASSPRRGDTDTQYF; CDR3nt: TGTGCCAGCAGCCCCCGCAGGGGTGACACAGATACGCAGTATTTT
v_gene: TRBV27; abundance: .; d_gene: .; j_gene: TRBJ1-2; len: 16; CDR3aa: CASRGRYGGENYGYTF; CDR3nt: TGTGCCAGCAGGGGACGTTACGGGGGGGAGAACTATGGCTACACCTTC
v_gene: TRBV11-3; abundance: .; d_gene: TRBD1; j_gene: TRBJ2-1; len: 16; CDR3aa: CASSLEGQNSYNEQFF; CDR3nt: TGTGCCAGCAGCTTAGAGGGACAGAACTCCTACAATGAGCAGTTCTTC
v_gene: TRBV19; abundance: .; d_gene: .; j_gene: TRBJ1-2; len: 15; CDR3aa: CASSIPTKGEPGYTF; CDR3nt: TGTGCCAGTAGTATCCCTACGAAGGGGGAGCCTGGCTACACCTTC
v_gene: TRBV29-1; abundance: .; d_gene: .; j_gene: TRBJ2-3; len: 13; CDR3aa: CSVIGLFTDTQYF; CDR3nt: TGCAGCGTAATCGGACTGTTCACAGATACGCAGTATTTT
v_gene: TRBV6-5; abundance: once; d_gene: TRBD1; j_gene: TRBJ2-1; len: 13; CDR3aa: CASKGQAFNEQFF; CDR3nt: TGTGCCAGCAAGGGACAGGCGTTCAATGAGCAGTTCTTC
v_gene: TRBV20-1; abundance: .; d_gene: .; j_gene: TRBJ2-7; len: 13; CDR3aa: CSASGLQGRKQYF; CDR3nt: TGCAGTGCTAGTGGTTTACAGGGAAGGAAGCAGTACTTC
v_gene: TRBV10-3; abundance: once; d_gene: TRBD1; j_gene: TRBJ1-3; len: 17; CDR3aa: CASKRAATGSSGNTIYF; CDR3nt: TGTGCCTCGAAGAGGGCCGCGACAGGGAGCTCTGGAAACACCATATATTTT
v_gene: TRBV7-2; abundance: .; d_gene: .; j_gene: TRBJ2-3; len: 14; CDR3aa: CASSLSSSTDTQYF; CDR3nt: TGTGCCAGCAGCTTATCTTCTAGCACAGATACGCAGTATTTT
v_gene: TRBV10-3; abundance: .; d_gene: .; j_gene: TRBJ1-5; len: 16; CDR3aa: CAISESRDERNQPQHF; CDR3nt: TGTGCCATCAGTGAGTCGAGAGACGAGAGGAATCAGCCCCAGCATTTT
v_gene: TRBV7-3; abundance: .; d_gene: .; j_gene: TRBJ1-2; len: 14; CDR3aa: CASSPNGEGYGYTF; CDR3nt: TGTGCCAGCAGCCCCAACGGTGAGGGATATGGCTACACCTTC
v_gene: TRBV28; abundance: .; d_gene: TRBD1; j_gene: TRBJ1-2; len: 13; CDR3aa: CASISDRIGGYTF; CDR3nt: TGTGCCAGCATCTCGGACAGGATTGGTGGCTACACCTTC
v_gene: TRBV28; abundance: .; d_gene: TRBD1; j_gene: TRBJ2-7; len: 16; CDR3aa: CASSRQGALRFYEQYF; CDR3nt: TGTGCCAGCAGTCGACAGGGGGCCCTCCGATTCTACGAGCAGTACTTC
v_gene: TRBV5-4; abundance: .; d_gene: TRBD1; j_gene: TRBJ1-5; len: 13; CDR3aa: CASTLDRAQPQHF; CDR3nt: TGTGCCAGCACCCTGGACAGGGCCCAGCCCCAGCATTTT
v_gene: TRBV9; abundance: .; d_gene: .; j_gene: TRBJ2-5; len: 16; CDR3aa: CASSAEGRGDQETQYF; CDR3nt: TGTGCCAGCAGCGCCGAAGGACGGGGAGACCAAGAGACCCAGTACTTC
v_gene: TRBV7-2; abundance: .; d_gene: .; j_gene: TRBJ1-6; len: 12; CDR3aa: CASTRDNSPLHF; CDR3nt: TGTGCCAGCACCCGTGATAATTCACCCCTCCACTTT
v_gene: TRBV3-1/TRBV3-2; abundance: .; d_gene: .; j_gene: TRBJ1-6; len: 17; CDR3aa: CASSHRFHRANNSPLHF; CDR3nt: TGTGCCAGCAGCCACAGATTCCACAGGGCTAATAATTCACCCCTCCACTTT